This passage covers 18 T cell receptor beta chains from one sample sequenced in a study of cytomegalovirus exposure and HLA in healthy donors (dated by TCRdb to about 2017). Library prep was done by the immunoSEQ multiplex PCR assay. For the multiplex PCR, a mixture combining 60 forward primers for TCR Vbeta segments and 13 reverse primers for TCR Jbeta segments was used. Entries here come from immuneACCESS through TCRdb and include only in-frame sequences with V and J called. Some clones fail to appear in such tables; in the studies checked, an unresolved V gene covers under half of the shortfall, and the cause of the remainder is unknown. In this sample the table shows approximately 220,000 clones, just over 75% of which occur a single time. 0.6% to 0.65% of the sample rests with the top ten. The sequenced sample was PBMCs. These receptors came from a man younger than 35 in good health and CMV-seronegative.

V usage is TRBV15 and J usage is TRBJ1-3, with TRBD1 matching 9 bases. The V gene's germline CDR1 is LNHNV and CDR2 YYDKDF (reference sequence). The CDR3 is 17 amino acids. The trim removed 0 bases at V and 1 base at J, leaving 4 bases unmatched. DNA of the CDR3: TGTGCCACCAGCAGAGATACAGGGGGCGCTTCTGGAAACACCATATATTTT. This encodes CATSRDTGGASGNTIYF.

The rearrangement links TRBV2 to TRBJ2-1; D perhaps matches TRBD1 (6 bases). The germline V gene encodes CDR1 SNHLY and CDR2 FYNNEI. CDR3 length: 16 residues. V lost 8 bases, J lost 5 bases, and 22 bases lay in between. This chain's CDR3 is CASHSGTGTKNNEQFF. In nucleotides, the CDR3 is TGTGCCAGCCACTCGGGAACCGGGACAAAAAACAATGAGCAGTTCTTC.

This rearrangement joins TRBV30 to TRBJ2-1; TRBD2 aligns across 13 bases. The junction had 10 bases not matched to a gene; V was cut back by 2 bases and J by 6 bases. The germline V gene encodes CDR1 GTSNPN and CDR2 SVGIG (reference sequence). CDR3 length: 17 residues. CDR3 loop: CAWSPLRTSGRTNEQFF. The CDR3 coding sequence is TGTGCCTGGAGTCCCCTCCGGACTAGCGGGAGAACCAATGAGCAGTTCTTC.

The rearrangement links TRBV6-1 to TRBJ2-7, with D unresolved. This CDR3 comprises 14 residues. Germline assignment: CDR1 MNHNS and CDR2 SASEGT. Trimming removed 1 base at V and 2 bases at J, with 9 bases between. CDR3 bases: TGTGCCAGCAGTGAAGGCCCGGGTACCTACGAGCAGTACTTC. Translated, it gives CASSEGPGTYEQYF.

The chain couples TRBV9 to TRBJ1-1, with D uncertain. Looked up from germline, CDR1 is SGDLS and CDR2 is YYNGEE. CDR3 length: 13 amino acids. V lost 3 bases to trimming and J lost 3 bases, with 9 bases between them. The CDR3 sequence is CASSASAYTEAFF. CDR3 in DNA: TGTGCCAGCAGCGCCAGCGCGTACACTGAAGCTTTCTTT.

The rearrangement links TRBV7-3 to TRBJ2-5; a possible D gene is TRBD1 (5 bases). The J call is in doubt because the DNA end fits TRBJ2-7 better. Looked up from germline, CDR1 is SGHTA and CDR2 is FQGTGA. The CDR3 runs 13 residues. CDR3 in amino acids: CASSLDRSYEQYF. The CDR3 DNA follows: TGTGCCAGCAGCTTAGACAGATCCTACGAGCAGTACTTC.

The sample holds a few counts of this clone. The chain couples TRBV2 to TRBJ1-5; 10 bases agree with TRBD1. With 4 bases clipped from V and 6 bases from J, the junction kept 3 bases outside the gene matches. The CDR3 length is 14 residues. CDR1 is SNHLY and CDR2 is FYNNEI in the germline V gene. CDR3 residues: CASSAGQGLQPQHF. CDR3 sequence (DNA): TGTGCCAGCAGTGCGGGACAGGGGCTTCAGCCCCAGCATTTT.

The chain has TRBV10-3 and TRBJ2-7, with TRBD2 identical over 14 bases. The V and J ends lost 3 bases and 4 bases, in that order; junction bases with no gene match: 11. The CDR3 length is 18 residues. Germline V gene data show CDR1 as ENHRY and CDR2 as SYGVKD. The CDR3 loop is CAISDEGPGLAGVYEQYF. Here the CDR3 DNA reads TGTGCCATCAGTGATGAGGGTCCGGGACTAGCGGGGGTGTACGAGCAGTACTTC.

About this clone: The germline gene is not matched at one end of the junction; a read error may be the cause. The J gene is TRBJ2-1, the V gene TRBV6-6; the D gene is possibly TRBD1 (6 bases). The germline V gene encodes CDR1 MNHNY and CDR2 SVGAGI (reference sequence). This CDR3 has 15 residues. The CDR3 region is CASSDSIRTDNEQFF. CDR3 in DNA: TGTGCCAGCAGTGACTCAATCCGGACAGACAATGAGCAGTTCTTC.

This chain uses TRBV2 with TRBJ2-3; TRBD2 aligns across 10 bases. V was clipped by 6 bases and J by 0 bases; unmatched bases: 3. Germline CDR1 and CDR2: SNHLY and FYNNEI. The CDR3 has 15 amino acids. CDR3 sequence: CASRAGLASTDTQYF. The CDR3 region has the DNA TGTGCCAGCAGAGCGGGACTAGCGAGCACAGATACGCAGTATTTT.

The genes are TRBV30 and TRBJ2-4, with 9 bases that match TRBD1. CDR1 is GTSNPN, CDR2 SVGIG, per germline (reference sequence). The CDR3 extends over 15 amino acids. V lost 3 bases to trimming and J lost 8 bases; unmatched junction nucleotides: 11. Here the CDR3 DNA reads TGTGCCTGGAGCAACTCCGGGACAGGGTGGGACATTCAGTACTTC. It yields the protein CAWSNSGTGWDIQYF.

V usage is TRBV2 and J usage is TRBJ2-1; perhaps TRBD1 as D (5 bases). This CDR3 contains 14 residues. V dropped 4 bases and J dropped 6 bases, with 13 bases sitting between them. Germline V CDR1 and CDR2: SNHLY, FYNNEI. The CDR3 loop is CASSGGIYVNEQFF. CDR3 nucleotide sequence: TGTGCCAGCAGTGGGGGCATATACGTCAATGAGCAGTTCTTC.

The V and J genes are TRBV29-1 and TRBJ1-2; D is uncertain. The V gene lost 5 bases and the J gene lost 6 bases, with 10 bases spanning the gap. CDR1 SQVTM and CDR2 ANQGSEA come from the germline V gene. The length of the CDR3 is 11 residues. This CDR3 is CSVFSGNGYTF. The CDR3, as DNA: TGCAGCGTTTTTTCCGGGAATGGCTACACCTTC.

The J gene is TRBJ1-4, the V gene TRBV29-1; D is undetermined. V lost 8 bases and J lost 8, with 9 bases in between. Per germline, CDR1 SQVTM and CDR2 ANQGSEA. This CDR3 is 10 amino acids long. The CDR3, as DNA: TGCAGCCCTAGAACAGAAAAACTGTTTTTT. Translating it yields CSPRTEKLFF.

This sequence joins TRBV28 and TRBJ2-5, with 9 positions matching TRBD1. The J call may be in error: the DNA end matches TRBJ2-7 better. Per germline, CDR1 MDHEN and CDR2 SYDVKM. CDR3 length: 12 amino acids. CDR3 region: CASTLDRGEQYF. The CDR3 nucleotides are TGTGCCAGCACCTTGGACAGGGGCGAGCAGTACTTC.

The chain joins TRBV28 to TRBJ2-1, with a weak D call TRBD2 (7 bases). V was pared by 2 bases and J by 2 bases, with 10 bases between. CDR3 size: 15 residues. Germline CDR1 and CDR2: MDHEN and SYDVKM. In nucleotides, the CDR3 is TGTGCCAGCAGTTTAGCGGGGGCCGCCTACAATGAGCAGTTCTTC. Translation gives CASSLAGAAYNEQFF.

This clone was observed a handful of times. The chain has TRBV10-2 and TRBJ2-3; possible D gene TRBD2, 5 bases. Germline lookup yields CDR1 WSHSY and CDR2 SAAADI. There are 13 residues in the CDR3. Trimming left V 5 bases short and J 6 bases short, with 12 bases between. The CDR3 sequence: CASSTRRWDTQYF. CDR3 sequence (DNA): TGCGCCAGCAGTACGCGGAGGTGGGATACGCAGTATTTT.

This clone has just one count. V and J are TRBV2 and TRBJ1-4, with no clear D. V lost 8 bases and J lost 2, with 12 bases in between. The germline gives CDR1 SNHLY, CDR2 FYNNEI. This CDR3 comprises 14 residues. The CDR3 protein is CASGGVGTNEKLFF. The CDR3 DNA sequence: TGTGCCAGCGGAGGTGTTGGGACTAATGAAAAACTGTTTTTT.